This T cell receptor beta chain comes out of a study of T cell repertoires in cytomegalovirus infection. Study overall: Newly reported HLA-C-restricted and thoroughly characterized HLA-B-restricted CMV epitopes were employed. Both a matching HLA type and CMV infection were indicated by public TCR beta signatures. Study observations and caveats: People with CMV and the relevant HLA were identified by cumulative public TCR beta family frequency. Clonotype analysis showed dominance of the ex vivo response by HLA-C-restricted CMV-specific TCR beta clonotypes.

TCRdb passed the reads through MiXCR, listing each CDR3 protein once. This table has around 430,000 distinct CDR3 sequences, about 42% appearing once. The CDR3 loop spans 14 amino acids. With 6 bases removed from V and 1 base from J, the gap between germline ends came to 11 bases. The germline gives CDR1 SGHNT, CDR2 YENEEA. This clonotype was picked up one time. Its antigen is unidentified. This material consisted of cultured PBMCs, taken from culture after CMV antigen stimulation. This receptor was obtained from a human donor in good health (CMV status not recorded). Some clones in this sample may be carry-over from other donors' samples. The chain combines TRBV11-3 with TRBJ2-3, with a weak D call TRBD2 (6 bases). The CDR3 spells CASSYQRGTDTQYF. CDR3 sequence (DNA): TGTGCCAGCAGTTACCAGCGGGGCACAGATACGCAGTATTTT.